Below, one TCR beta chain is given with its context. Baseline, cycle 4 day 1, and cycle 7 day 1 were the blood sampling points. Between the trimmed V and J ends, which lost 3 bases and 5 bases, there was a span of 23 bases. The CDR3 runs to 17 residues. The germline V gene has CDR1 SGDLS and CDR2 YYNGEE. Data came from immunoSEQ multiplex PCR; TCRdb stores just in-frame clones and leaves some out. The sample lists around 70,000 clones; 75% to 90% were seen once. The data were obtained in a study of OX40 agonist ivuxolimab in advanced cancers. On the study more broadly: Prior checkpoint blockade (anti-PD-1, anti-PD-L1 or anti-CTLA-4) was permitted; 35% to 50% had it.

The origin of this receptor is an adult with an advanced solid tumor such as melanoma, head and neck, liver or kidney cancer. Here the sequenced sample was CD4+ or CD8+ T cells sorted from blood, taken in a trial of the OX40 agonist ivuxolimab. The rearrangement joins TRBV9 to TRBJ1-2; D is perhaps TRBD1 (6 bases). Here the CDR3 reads CASSGRGDGREWYGYTF. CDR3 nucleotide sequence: TGTGCCAGCAGCGGGAGGGGGGACGGCAGGGAGTGGTATGGCTACACCTTC.